This TCR beta chain was found in a study of blood T cell repertoires in COVID-19. V shed 3 bases and J shed 3 bases, with 9 bases lying between them. From germline, CDR1 is MNHNY and CDR2 SVGAGI (reference sequence). CDR3 length: 13 amino acids. Concerning this clone: The same CDR3 arises from other DNA sequences in this sample as well.

Authors' data handling: Amplification with reference gene primers provided the estimates of nucleated cell counts. Libraries were prepared by immunoSEQ multiplex PCR; TCRdb keeps only in-frame clonotypes and omits some of them. The V and J calls and the clone size are those of that table, but D and trimming were determined from the DNA. The sample holds a few hundred thousand clones, around 89% seen once. The sequence derives from a man between 40 and 49 years old with acute or convalescent COVID-19. The sequenced material came from peripheral blood. This chain connects TRBV6-6 to TRBJ2-7; no clear D gene. The CDR3 coding sequence is TGTGCCAGCAGTTATGGTACGGGCTACGAGCAGTACTTC. This encodes CASSYGTGYEQYF.